The 20 T cell receptor beta chains below all came from one sample that was sequenced in a study of blood T cell repertoires in COVID-19. Profiled with immunoSEQ multiplex PCR; TCRdb holds only in-frame clones, not every one. The sample comprises around 100,000 clones, 75% to 90% of which are singletons, and under 2% rests with the top ten. Material: peripheral blood. These receptors came from an elderly man with acute or convalescent COVID-19.

V usage is TRBV3-1 (or the pseudogene TRBV3-2) and J usage is TRBJ2-7; no clear D. This CDR3 comprises 16 residues. Per germline, CDR1 LGHDT and CDR2 YNNKEL (reference sequence). The germline V and J ends were trimmed by 0 bases and 0 bases, with 12 bases remaining between them. The CDR3 region has the DNA TGTGCCAGCAGCCAAGATCTTGTAAGGAGCTCCTACGAGCAGTACTTC. Its translation is CASSQDLVRSSYEQYF.

The chain is built from TRBV12-5 and TRBJ2-3; 11 bases are a match to TRBD1. Looked up from germline, CDR1 is LGHNT and CDR2 is FRNRAP. Losses at the gene ends were 6 bases for V and 3 bases for J; bases not matched to a gene: 2. The CDR3 extends over 14 amino acids. CDR3 amino acids: CASGGTGGTDTQYF. Written as DNA, the CDR3 is TGTGCTAGTGGAGGGACAGGGGGTACAGATACGCAGTATTTT. The full variable domain, with the rest looked up from reference TRBV12-5 and TRBJ2-3, is DARVTQTPRHKVTEMGQEVTMRCQPILGHNTVFWYRQTMMQGLELLAYFRNRAPLDDSGMPKDRFSAEMPDATLATLKIQPSEPRDSAVYFCASGGTGGTDTQYFGPGTRLTVL.

The chain is built from TRBV6-6 and TRBJ2-3; perhaps TRBD1 as D (5 bases). Trimming took off 3 bases at V and 1 base at J, with 8 bases between the two ends. The CDR3 is 14 amino acids. Germline V lookup: CDR1 MNHNY, CDR2 SVGAGI (reference sequence). CDR3 sequence reads: CASSYQGGTDTQYF. CDR3 coding DNA: TGTGCCAGCAGTTATCAAGGGGGCACAGATACGCAGTATTTT.

The rearrangement joins TRBV11-2 to TRBJ2-5; 15 nucleotides match TRBD2. The length of the CDR3 is 17 residues. Trimming took 4 bases from V and 2 from J; bases not matched to a gene: 5. CDR1 is SGHAT, CDR2 FQNNGV, per germline. CDR3 nucleotides: TGTGCCAGCAGCTCGGGACTAGCGGGGGGTTCACAAGAGACCCAGTACTTC. This sequence encodes CASSSGLAGGSQETQYF.

This clone was seen a few times. The chain's CDR3 is CASSLTHASNTGELFF. DNA of the CDR3: TGCGCCAGCAGCTTAACACATGCTTCGAACACCGGGGAGCTGTTTTTT. The chain is built from TRBV5-1 and TRBJ2-2; D is unclear. CDR3 length: 16 residues. Germline assignment: CDR1 SGHRS and CDR2 YFSETQ. Trimming stripped 2 bases from V and 0 bases from J, with 11 bases between.

CDR3 coding DNA: TGTGCCAGCACAATGCAGGTAGCGGATTACAATGAGCAGTTCTTC. As protein: CASTMQVADYNEQFF. The chain recombines TRBV5-8 with TRBJ2-1; TRBD2 might be the D (6 bases). CDR3 length: 15 amino acids. Germline CDR1 SGHTS, CDR2 YDEGEE. With 6 bases removed from V and 4 bases from J, the gap between germline ends came to 17 bases. Variable domain in full (rest from reference TRBV5-8 and TRBJ2-1): EAGVTQSPTHLIKTRGQQATLRCSPISGHTSVYWYQQALGLGLQFLLWYDEGEERNRGNFPPRFSGRQFPNYSSELNVNALELEDSALYLCASTMQVADYNEQFFGPGTRLTVL.

This chain uses TRBV5-5 with TRBJ2-7; 8 bases agree with TRBD1. Germline V gene sequence: CDR1 SGHKS, CDR2 YYEKEE (reference sequence). This CDR3 has 13 residues. V lost 3 bases to trimming and J lost 3 bases; unmatched junction nucleotides: 2. The CDR3 nucleotides are TGTGCCAGCAGCTCGGGGACAGGCTACGAGCAGTACTTC. It specifies CASSSGTGYEQYF.

This clone appeared once. The V gene is TRBV3-1 (or the pseudogene TRBV3-2), the J gene TRBJ1-1, with unresolved D. Trimming stripped 8 bases from V and 1 base from J, with 5 bases between. The V gene's germline CDR1 is LGHDT and CDR2 YNNKEL (reference sequence). The CDR3 is 11 amino acids. The CDR3 loop reads CASRGNTEAFF. The DNA for the CDR3 is TGTGCCAGCCGGGGGAACACTGAAGCTTTCTTT.

This clone was found a few times. The chain uses TRBV21-1 and TRBJ1-5; the D call of TRBD1 is as the table states it, not checked on the DNA. TRBV21-1 is designated a pseudogene. This CDR3 contains 18 residues. The CDR3 sequence: CASSLRQGRGISDQPQHF. Here the CDR3 DNA reads TGTGCCAGCAGCCTTCGACAGGGGCGGGGTATTAGCGATCAGCCCCAGCATTTT.

The chain is built from TRBV12-3 or TRBV12-4 and TRBJ1-5, with a tentative D call TRBD1 (6 bases). Trimming removed 3 bases at V and 7 bases at J, with 10 bases between. The CDR3 spans 13 residues. The CDR3 spells CASSLDSSQPQHF. For the CDR3, the DNA is TGTGCCAGCAGTTTGGACAGTTCACAGCCCCAGCATTTT.

Remarks on this clone: One end of the junction varies from germline; a read error may be responsible. The chain is built from TRBV3-1 (or the pseudogene TRBV3-2) and TRBJ1-6; 8 nucleotides line up with TRBD1. The germline V gene encodes CDR1 LGHDT and CDR2 YNNKEL (reference sequence). CDR3 length: 16 amino acids. CDR3 nucleotides: TGTGCTAGCAGCCAAGAGGGCGGACAGGGATATTCACCCCTCCACTTT. This encodes CASSQEGGQGYSPLHF.

The chain is built from TRBV10-3 and TRBJ1-1; D is perhaps TRBD1 (6 bases). This CDR3 region has 13 residues. In germline, CDR1 is ENHRY, CDR2 SYGVKD. V lost 11 bases and J lost 0, with 13 bases in between. The CDR3 region has the DNA TGTGCCCAACGGACAGACCTGAACACTGAAGCTTTCTTT. This sequence encodes CAQRTDLNTEAFF.

The chain employs TRBV2 and TRBJ2-7; D may be TRBD1 (5 bases). V was trimmed by 2 bases and J by 2 bases, leaving 7 bases between them. Germline loops: CDR1 SNHLY, CDR2 FYNNEI. CDR3 size: 13 residues. The CDR3 sequence is CASSEIGAYEQYF. DNA of the CDR3: TGTGCCAGCAGTGAAATAGGGGCCTACGAGCAGTACTTC.

The genes are TRBV30 and TRBJ1-5; TRBD1 might be the D (5 bases). Germline V gene data show CDR1 as GTSNPN and CDR2 as SVGIG (reference sequence). Trimming stripped 5 bases from V and 1 base from J, with 15 bases between. This CDR3 has 15 amino acids. The CDR3 DNA is TGTGCCTGGCAGGGAAAGGGGAAAAGCAATCAGCCCCAGCATTTT. Translated, it gives CAWQGKGKSNQPQHF. Variable domain in full (rest from reference TRBV30 and TRBJ1-5): SQTIHQWPATLVQPVGSPLSLECTVEGTSNPNLYWYRQAAGRGLQLLFYSVGIGQISSEVPQNLSASRPQDRQFILSSKKLLLSDSGFYLCAWQGKGKSNQPQHFGDGTRLSIL.

This clone was found a few times. V and J are TRBV6-1 and TRBJ1-5; D possibly corresponds to TRBD1 (5 bases). Trimming pared 3 bases from V and 6 bases from J, leaving 12 bases between. Germline CDR1 MNHNS, CDR2 SASEGT. The CDR3 is 14 amino acids. Written as DNA, the CDR3 is TGTGCCAGCAGTGAGGGGAGGGGTCCTCAGCCCCAGCATTTT. It translates to CASSEGRGPQPQHF.

This chain links TRBV3-1 (or the pseudogene TRBV3-2) with TRBJ2-1; 10 nucleotides line up with TRBD2. Looked up from germline, CDR1 is LGHDT and CDR2 is YNNKEL (reference sequence). The V gene end was trimmed by 0 bases and the J gene end by 3 bases; junction bases not matched to a gene: 2. The CDR3 spans 16 residues. The CDR3 nucleotides read TGTGCCAGCAGCCAAGAAAGGACTAGCGGCTACAATGAGCAGTTCTTC. Its translation is CASSQERTSGYNEQFF.

In its sample, this clone was seen once. The DNA of the CDR3 is TGTGCCAGCGCCTCGGACTGGAGCTCCTACGAGCAGTACTTC. Amino acids: CASASDWSSYEQYF. The V gene is TRBV6-6, the J gene TRBJ2-7; tentative D call: TRBD2 (5 bases). V lost 8 bases and J 0 bases, leaving 14 bases between the germline ends. Germline CDR1 is MNHNY and CDR2 is SVGAGI (reference sequence). The CDR3 spans 14 residues.

The chain links TRBV7-9 to TRBJ2-1; 7 nucleotides line up with TRBD2. Germline assignment: CDR1 SEHNR and CDR2 FQNEAQ (reference sequence). The length of the CDR3 is 17 residues. Losses at the gene ends were 3 bases for V and 8 bases for J; bases not matched to a gene: 16. CDR3 sequence: CASSFFTSVAIQDEQFF. The CDR3 DNA reads as TGTGCCAGCAGCTTCTTCACTAGCGTCGCGATTCAGGATGAGCAGTTCTTC.

The chain couples TRBV19 to TRBJ2-3; 9 bases fit TRBD2. The V segment lost 2 bases and the J segment 5 bases; nucleotides outside the gene matches: 8. Germline lookup yields CDR1 LNHDA and CDR2 SQIVND (reference sequence). The CDR3 loop spans 16 amino acids. The CDR3 nucleotides are TGTGCCAGTAGTATATGGACTAGCGTCAGAGGAGATACGCAGTATTTT. Protein sequence: CASSIWTSVRGDTQYF.

The chain uses TRBV6-2 or TRBV6-3 and TRBJ2-1; 8 nucleotides agree with TRBD2. Germline V gene data show CDR1 as MNHEY and CDR2 as SVGEGT. The CDR3 totals 13 residues. The V and J ends lost 5 bases and 9 bases, in that order; junction bases with no gene match: 6. DNA for the CDR3: TGTGCCAGCAGTAGCGGGAGAGGATTTGAGCAGTTCTTC. It codes for CASSSGRGFEQFF.